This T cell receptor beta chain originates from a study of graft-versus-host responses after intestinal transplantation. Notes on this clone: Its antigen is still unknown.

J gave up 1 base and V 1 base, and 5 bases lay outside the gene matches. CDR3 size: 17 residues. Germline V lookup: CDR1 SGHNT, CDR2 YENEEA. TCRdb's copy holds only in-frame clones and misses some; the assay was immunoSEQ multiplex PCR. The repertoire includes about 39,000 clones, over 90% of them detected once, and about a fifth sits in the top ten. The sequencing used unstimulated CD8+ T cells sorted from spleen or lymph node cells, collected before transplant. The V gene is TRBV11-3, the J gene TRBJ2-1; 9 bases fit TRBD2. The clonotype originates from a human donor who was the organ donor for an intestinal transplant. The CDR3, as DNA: TGTGCCAGCAGCTTAGGACTAGCGGCCTTATCCTACAATGAGCAGTTCTTC. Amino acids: CASSLGLAALSYNEQFF.